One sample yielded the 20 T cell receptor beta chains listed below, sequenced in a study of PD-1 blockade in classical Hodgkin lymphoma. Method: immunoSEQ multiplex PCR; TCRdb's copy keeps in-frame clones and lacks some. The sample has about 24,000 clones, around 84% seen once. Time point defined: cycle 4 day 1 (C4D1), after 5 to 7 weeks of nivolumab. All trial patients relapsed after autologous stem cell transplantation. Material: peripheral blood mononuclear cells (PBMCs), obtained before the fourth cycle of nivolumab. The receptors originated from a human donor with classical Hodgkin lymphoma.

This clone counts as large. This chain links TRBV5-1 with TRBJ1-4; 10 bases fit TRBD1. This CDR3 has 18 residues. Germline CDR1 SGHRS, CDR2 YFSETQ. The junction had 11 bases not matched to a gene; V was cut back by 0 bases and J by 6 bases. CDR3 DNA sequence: TGCGCCAGCAGCTTGGGCCCTCTCCAGGACAGGGGGTATGAAAAACTGTTTTTT. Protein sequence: CASSLGPLQDRGYEKLFF. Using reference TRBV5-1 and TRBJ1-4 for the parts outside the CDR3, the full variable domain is KAGVTQTPRYLIKTRGQQVTLSCSPISGHRSVSWYQQTPGQGLQFLFEYFSETQRNKGNFPGRFSGRQFSNSRSEMNVSTLELGDSALYLCASSLGPLQDRGYEKLFFGSGTQLSVL.

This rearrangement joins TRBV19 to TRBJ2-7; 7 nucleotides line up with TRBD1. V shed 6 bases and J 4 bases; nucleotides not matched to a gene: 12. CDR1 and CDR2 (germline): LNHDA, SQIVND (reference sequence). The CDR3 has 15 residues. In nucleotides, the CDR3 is TGTGCCAGTAGCCGGGACAGCGTTGGGGAATACGAGCAGTACTTC. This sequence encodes CASSRDSVGEYEQYF.

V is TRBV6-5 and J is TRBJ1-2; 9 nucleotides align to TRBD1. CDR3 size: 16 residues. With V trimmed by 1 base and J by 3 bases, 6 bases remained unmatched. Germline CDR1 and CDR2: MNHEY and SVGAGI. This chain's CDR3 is CASSYLGQGLHYGYTF. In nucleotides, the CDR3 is TGTGCCAGCAGTTACTTGGGACAGGGACTACACTATGGCTACACCTTC.

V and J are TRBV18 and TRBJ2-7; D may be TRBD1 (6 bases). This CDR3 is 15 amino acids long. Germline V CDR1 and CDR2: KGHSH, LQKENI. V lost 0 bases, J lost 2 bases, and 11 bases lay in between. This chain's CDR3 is CASSPPFNRAYEQYF. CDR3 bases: TGTGCCAGCTCACCACCGTTTAACAGGGCCTACGAGCAGTACTTC.

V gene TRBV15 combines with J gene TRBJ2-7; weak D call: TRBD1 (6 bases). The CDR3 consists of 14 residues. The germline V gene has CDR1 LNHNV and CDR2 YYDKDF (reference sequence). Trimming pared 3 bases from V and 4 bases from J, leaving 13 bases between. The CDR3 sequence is CATSSRQRGYEQYF. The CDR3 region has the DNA TGTGCCACCAGCAGCCGACAGAGGGGGTACGAGCAGTACTTC.

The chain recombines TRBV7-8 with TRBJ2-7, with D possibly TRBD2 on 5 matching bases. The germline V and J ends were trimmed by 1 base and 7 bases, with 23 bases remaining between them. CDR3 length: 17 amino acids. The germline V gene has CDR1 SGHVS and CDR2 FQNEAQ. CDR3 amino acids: CASSLVNSAQRNVEQYF. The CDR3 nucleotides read TGTGCCAGCAGCTTAGTAAATTCGGCACAGCGGAACGTTGAGCAGTACTTC.

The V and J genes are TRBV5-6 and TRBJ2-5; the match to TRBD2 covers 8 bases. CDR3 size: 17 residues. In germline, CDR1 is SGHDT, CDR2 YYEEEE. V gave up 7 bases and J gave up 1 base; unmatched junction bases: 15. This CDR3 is CASGLSSAGGPQETQYF. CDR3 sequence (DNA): TGTGCCAGCGGCCTCTCTTCCGCGGGGGGCCCCCAAGAGACCCAGTACTTC.

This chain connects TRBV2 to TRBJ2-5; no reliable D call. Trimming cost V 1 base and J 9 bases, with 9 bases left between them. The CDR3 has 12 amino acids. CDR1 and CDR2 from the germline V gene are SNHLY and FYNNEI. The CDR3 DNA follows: TGTGCCAGCAGTGAAGGCCTCCCGGCCCAGTACTTC. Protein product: CASSEGLPAQYF.

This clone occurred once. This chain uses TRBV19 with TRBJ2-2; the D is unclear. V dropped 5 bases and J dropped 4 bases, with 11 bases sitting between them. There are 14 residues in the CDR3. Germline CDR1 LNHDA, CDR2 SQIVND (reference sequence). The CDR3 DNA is TGTGCCAGTAGTTCCGGCGGAGCCACCGGGGAGCTGTTTTTT. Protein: CASSSGGATGELFF.

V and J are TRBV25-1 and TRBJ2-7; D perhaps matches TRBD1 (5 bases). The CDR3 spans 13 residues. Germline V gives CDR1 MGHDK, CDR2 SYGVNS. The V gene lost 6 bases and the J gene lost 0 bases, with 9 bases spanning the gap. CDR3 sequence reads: CASRDDSSYEQYF. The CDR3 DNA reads TGTGCCAGCAGGGACGACAGCTCCTACGAGCAGTACTTC.

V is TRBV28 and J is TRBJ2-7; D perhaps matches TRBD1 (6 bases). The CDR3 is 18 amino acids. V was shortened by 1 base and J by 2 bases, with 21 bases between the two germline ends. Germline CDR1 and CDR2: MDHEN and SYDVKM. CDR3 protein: CASSLFPFGQHNTYEQYF. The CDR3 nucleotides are TGTGCCAGCAGTTTATTCCCATTTGGACAGCACAACACCTACGAGCAGTACTTC.

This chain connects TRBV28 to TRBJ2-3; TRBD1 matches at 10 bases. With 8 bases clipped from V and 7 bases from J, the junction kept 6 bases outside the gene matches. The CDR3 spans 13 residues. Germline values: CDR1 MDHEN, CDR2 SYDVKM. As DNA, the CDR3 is TGTGCCAGCCGCCGGGACAGGGGTTATACGCAGTATTTT. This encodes CASRRDRGYTQYF.

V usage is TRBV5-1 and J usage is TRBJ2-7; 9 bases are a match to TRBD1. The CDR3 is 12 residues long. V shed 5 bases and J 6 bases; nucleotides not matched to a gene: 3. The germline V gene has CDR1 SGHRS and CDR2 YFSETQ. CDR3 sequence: CASRQGAGEQYF. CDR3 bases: TGCGCCAGCAGACAGGGGGCCGGCGAGCAGTACTTC.

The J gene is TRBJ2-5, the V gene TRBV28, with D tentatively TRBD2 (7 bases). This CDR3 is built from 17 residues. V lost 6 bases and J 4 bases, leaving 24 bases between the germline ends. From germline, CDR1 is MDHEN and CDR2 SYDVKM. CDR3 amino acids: CASSRASGGGGGETQYF. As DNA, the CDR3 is TGTGCCAGCAGCCGAGCTAGCGGAGGAGGAGGGGGAGAGACCCAGTACTTC. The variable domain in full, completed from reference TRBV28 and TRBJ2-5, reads DVKVTQSSRYLVKRTGEKVFLECVQDMDHENMFWYRQDPGLGLRLIYFSYDVKMKEKGDIPEGYSVSREKKERFSLILESASTNQTSMYLCASSRASGGGGGETQYFGPGTRLLVL.

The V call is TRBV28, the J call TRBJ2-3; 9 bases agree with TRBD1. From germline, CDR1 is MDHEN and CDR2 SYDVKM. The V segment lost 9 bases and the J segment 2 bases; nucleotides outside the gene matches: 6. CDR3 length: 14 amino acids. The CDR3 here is CASMTGGTTDTQYF. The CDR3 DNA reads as TGTGCCAGTATGACAGGGGGGACCACAGATACGCAGTATTTT.

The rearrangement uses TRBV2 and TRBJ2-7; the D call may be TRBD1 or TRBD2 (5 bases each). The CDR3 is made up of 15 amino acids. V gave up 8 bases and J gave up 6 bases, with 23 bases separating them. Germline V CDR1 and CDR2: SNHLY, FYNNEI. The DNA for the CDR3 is TGTGCCAGCTTCCTTTCGGCGGCTACGAGGGGCGAGCAGTACTTC. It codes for CASFLSAATRGEQYF.

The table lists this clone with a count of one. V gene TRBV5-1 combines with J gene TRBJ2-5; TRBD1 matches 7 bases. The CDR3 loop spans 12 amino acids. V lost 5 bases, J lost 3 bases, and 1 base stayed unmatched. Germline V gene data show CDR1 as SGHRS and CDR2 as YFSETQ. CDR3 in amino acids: CASRQGKETQYF. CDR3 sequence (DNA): TGCGCCAGCAGACAGGGGAAAGAGACCCAGTACTTC. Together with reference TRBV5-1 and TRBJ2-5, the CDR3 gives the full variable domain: KAGVTQTPRYLIKTRGQQVTLSCSPISGHRSVSWYQQTPGQGLQFLFEYFSETQRNKGNFPGRFSGRQFSNSRSEMNVSTLELGDSALYLCASRQGKETQYFGPGTRLLVL.

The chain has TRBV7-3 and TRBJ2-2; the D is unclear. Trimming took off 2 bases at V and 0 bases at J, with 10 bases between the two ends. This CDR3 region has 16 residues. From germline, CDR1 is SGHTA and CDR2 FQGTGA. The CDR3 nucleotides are TGTGCCAGCAGCTTAGCTCCAATGGCGAACACCGGGGAGCTGTTTTTT. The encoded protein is CASSLAPMANTGELFF.

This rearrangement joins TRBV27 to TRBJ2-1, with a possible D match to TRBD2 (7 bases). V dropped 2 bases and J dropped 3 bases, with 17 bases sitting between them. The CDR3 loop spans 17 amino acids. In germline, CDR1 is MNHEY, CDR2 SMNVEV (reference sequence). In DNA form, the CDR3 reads TGTGCCAGCAGTTTAGGGCCCCGCGGGGGCCTCTACAATGAGCAGTTCTTC. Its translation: CASSLGPRGGLYNEQFF.

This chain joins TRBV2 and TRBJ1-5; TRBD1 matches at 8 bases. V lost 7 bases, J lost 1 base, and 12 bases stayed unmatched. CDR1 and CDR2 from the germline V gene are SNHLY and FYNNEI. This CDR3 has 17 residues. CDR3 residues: CASTGQGRVLSNQPQHF. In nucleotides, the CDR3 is TGTGCCAGCACTGGACAGGGTAGGGTATTGAGCAATCAGCCCCAGCATTTT.